This is a list of T cell receptor beta chains from one sample in a study of CD8 T cells in ankylosing spondylitis. TCRdb re-called the 5' RACE reads through MiXCR, storing one row per CDR3 protein. The table includes about 36,000 distinct CDR3 sequences, 6% detected once. Sequencing was done on a sample of blood, either unsorted or a sorted T cell fraction (not recorded which). The receptors were sampled from a male donor with ankylosing spondylitis or in good health (not recorded which). CDR3s include the opening cysteine and the closing phenylalanine or tryptophan. Fields, in order: clone size, D gene, V gene, J gene, CDR3 DNA, CDR3 protein. D genes are given only for firm matches. Not every row has a clone size; where given, it reads once, few, many or a size class.

>many|NA|TRBV29-1|TRBJ2-7
TGCAGCGTGGAGGAGGGCTACGAGCAGTACTTC
CSVEEGYEQYF
>many|NA|TRBV12-3/TRBV12-4|TRBJ1-5
TGTGCCAGCAGTTTCGGTCACGGGGGGAATCAGCCCCAGCATTTT
CASSFGHGGNQPQHF
>few|NA|TRBV7-6|TRBJ2-1
TGTGCCAGCAGCTTAGTTAACTTCGGCAATGAGCAGTTCTTC
CASSLVNFGNEQFF
>many|NA|TRBV11-1|TRBJ1-3
TGTGCCAGCAGCTTAGCGGGGGAGTCGTCCGGAAACACCATATATTTT
CASSLAGESSGNTIYF
>NA|NA|TRBV4-3|TRBJ2-1
TGCGCCAGTAGCCATGATCCCAGGTCCAGAGGGGAGCAGTTCTTC
CASSHDPRSRGEQFF
>many|NA|TRBV12-3/TRBV12-4|TRBJ1-5
TGTGCCAGCCTTCGGGCAGGGGTTGATCAGCCCCAGCATTTT
CASLRAGVDQPQHF
>many|NA|TRBV12-3/TRBV12-4|TRBJ2-7
TGTGCCAGCAGTCAAGGGGAGCAGGGACTCTACGAGCAGTACTTC
CASSQGEQGLYEQYF
>many|NA|TRBV7-9|TRBJ2-7
TGTGCCAGCAGCGAGACCGGGACACCTTACGAGCAGTACTTC
CASSETGTPYEQYF
>NA|NA|TRBV5-1|TRBJ1-6
TGCGCCAGCAGGAAGGCTGGGACCGTTGCTAATTCACCCCTCCACTTT
CASRKAGTVANSPLHF
>many|TRBD2|TRBV20-1|TRBJ2-1
TGCAGTGCTAGACTAGCGGGAGCTCGGTATGAGCAGTTCTTC
CSARLAGARYEQFF
>medium-sized|NA|TRBV5-1|TRBJ2-6
TGCGCCAGCAGCCAGGATGCCGGGGCCAACGTCCTGACTTTC
CASSQDAGANVLTF
>medium-sized|NA|TRBV27|TRBJ1-5
TGTGCCAGCGCTCCAGGGTCCTTTCAGCCCCAGCATTTT
CASAPGSFQPQHF
>few|TRBD1|TRBV29-1|TRBJ2-5
TGCAGCGTCATGACAGGGGCGGGAGAGACCCAGTACTTC
CSVMTGAGETQYF
>many|NA|TRBV10-2|TRBJ1-2
TGCGCCAGCAGTGAGGTTTTGAGTGGGTACTATGGCTACACCTTC
CASSEVLSGYYGYTF
>many|TRBD1|TRBV18|TRBJ1-5
TGTGCCAGCCAGGGACAGGCGAATCAGCCCCAGCATTTT
CASQGQANQPQHF
>many|NA|TRBV30|TRBJ2-6
TGTGCCTGGAGCTCCTCTGGGGCCAACGTCCTGACTTTC
CAWSSSGANVLTF
>many|NA|TRBV5-1|TRBJ2-3
TGCGCCAGCAGCCCCCGACAATTCACAGATACGCAGTATTTT
CASSPRQFTDTQYF
>many|NA|TRBV12-3/TRBV12-4|TRBJ2-2
TGTGCCAGCACCACACAGGGGAACACCGGGGAGCTGTTTTTT
CASTTQGNTGELFF
>medium-sized|NA|TRBV29-1|TRBJ2-5
TGCAGCGTTGAAGGAGATCGGGAGACCCAGTACTTC
CSVEGDRETQYF
>many|TRBD1|TRBV5-1|TRBJ1-3
TGCGCCAGCAGCTCGCACCGACAGGGGACTGGAAACACCATATATTTT
CASSSHRQGTGNTIYF
>many|NA|TRBV7-2|TRBJ1-1
TGTGCCAGCAGCCCCCGTCGCGGATACACTGAAGCTTTCTTT
CASSPRRGYTEAFF
>many|NA|TRBV7-9|TRBJ2-2
TGTGCCAGCAGCTTAGCAGGGACAACCGGGGAGCTGTTTTTT
CASSLAGTTGELFF
>many|NA|TRBV20-1|TRBJ1-5
TGCAGTGCTAGAGATCCCGGGGGTGGAGACAGTCGGCCCCAGCATTTT
CSARDPGGGDSRPQHF
>many|NA|TRBV20-1|TRBJ1-1
TGCAGTGCTAGTAACAGGGTGTCTGAAGCTTTCTTT
CSASNRVSEAFF
>many|NA|TRBV10-3|TRBJ2-2
TGTGCCATCAACCACGAGGTCGGGGAGCTGTTTTTT
CAINHEVGELFF
>many|TRBD1|TRBV4-1|TRBJ1-2
TGCGCCAGCAGCCAGCCAGGGACAGCCTATGGCTACACCTTC
CASSQPGTAYGYTF
>many|TRBD2|TRBV5-1|TRBJ2-3
TGCGCCAGCAGCTTGGCCGGGGCGGGAGGGAAGAGAGATACGCAGTATTTT
CASSLAGAGGKRDTQYF
>NA|NA|TRBV5-3|TRBJ2-2
TGTGCCATCGGCCCCGGACCGGCCCTCGGGGAGCTGTTTTTT
CAIGPGPALGELFF
>many|NA|TRBV4-1|TRBJ2-5
TGCGCCAGCAGCCAAACCCACCCGGGTTTCGGGGCAGAGACCCAGTACTTC
CASSQTHPGFGAETQYF
>many|TRBD1|TRBV10-3|TRBJ2-3
TGTGCCATCGGCCTCCGAGGGGGCCACACAGATACGCAGTATTTT
CAIGLRGGHTDTQYF
>many|NA|TRBV6-5|TRBJ2-3
TGTGCCAGCAGTTACGAGGTGGCAACAGATACGCAGTATTTT
CASSYEVATDTQYF
>many|TRBD2|TRBV7-2|TRBJ2-2
TGTGCCAGCAGCTCCTCCCCTTCCGGGGGGTCCGGGGAGCTGTTTTTT
CASSSSPSGGSGELFF
>many|NA|TRBV7-2|TRBJ2-1
TGTGCCAGCAGCTTATTCTCCTACAATGAGCAGTTCTTC
CASSLFSYNEQFF
>many|NA|TRBV5-1|TRBJ2-3
TGCGCCAGCAGCTCGCCCTCCAGCGATACGCAGTATTTT
CASSSPSSDTQYF
>many|NA|TRBV29-1|TRBJ2-7
TGCAGCGTTGGCAGTTCCTACGAGCAGTACTTC
CSVGSSYEQYF